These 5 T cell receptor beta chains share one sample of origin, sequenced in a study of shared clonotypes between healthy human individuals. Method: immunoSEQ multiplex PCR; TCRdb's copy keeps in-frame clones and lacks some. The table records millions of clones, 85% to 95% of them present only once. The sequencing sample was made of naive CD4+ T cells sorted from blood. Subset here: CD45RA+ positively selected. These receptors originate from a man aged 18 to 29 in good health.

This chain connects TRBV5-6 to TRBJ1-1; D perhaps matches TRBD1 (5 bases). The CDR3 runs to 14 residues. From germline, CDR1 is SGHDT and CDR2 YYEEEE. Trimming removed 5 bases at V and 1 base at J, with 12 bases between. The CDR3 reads CASSPGRRNTEAFF. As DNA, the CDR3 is TGTGCCAGCAGTCCGGGGCGGCGGAACACTGAAGCTTTCTTT.

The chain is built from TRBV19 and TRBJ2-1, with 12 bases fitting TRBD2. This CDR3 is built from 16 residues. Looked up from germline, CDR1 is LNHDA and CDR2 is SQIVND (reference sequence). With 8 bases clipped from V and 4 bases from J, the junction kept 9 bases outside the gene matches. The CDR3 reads CASSQSSGGVYNEQFF. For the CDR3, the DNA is TGTGCCAGTTCCCAATCTAGCGGGGGGGTTTACAATGAGCAGTTCTTC. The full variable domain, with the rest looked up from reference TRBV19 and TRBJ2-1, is DGGITQSPKYLFRKEGQNVTLSCEQNLNHDAMYWYRQDPGQGLRLIYYSQIVNDFQKGDIAEGYSVSREKKESFPLTVTSAQKNPTAFYLCASSQSSGGVYNEQFFGPGTRLTVL.

As DNA, the CDR3 is TGCGCCAGCAGTTCAAAAGGCGGGAGTAACTATGGCTACACCTTC. It is translated as CASSSKGGSNYGYTF. The chain joins TRBV5-1 to TRBJ1-2; no reliable D call. The V end lost 5 bases, the J end lost 1 base, and 15 bases lay between the germline ends. The CDR3 is made up of 15 amino acids. Germline CDR1 reads SGHRS; CDR2 reads YFSETQ. Supplemented by reference TRBV5-1 and TRBJ1-2, the full variable domain reads KAGVTQTPRYLIKTRGQQVTLSCSPISGHRSVSWYQQTPGQGLQFLFEYFSETQRNKGNFPGRFSGRQFSNSRSEMNVSTLELGDSALYLCASSSKGGSNYGYTFGSGTRLTVV.

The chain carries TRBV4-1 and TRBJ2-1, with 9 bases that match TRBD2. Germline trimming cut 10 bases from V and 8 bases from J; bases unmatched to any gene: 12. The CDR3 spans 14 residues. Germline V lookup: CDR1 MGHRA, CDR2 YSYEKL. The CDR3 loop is CATKPGLAPDEQFF. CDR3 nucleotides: TGCGCCACCAAGCCGGGACTAGCCCCGGATGAGCAGTTCTTC.

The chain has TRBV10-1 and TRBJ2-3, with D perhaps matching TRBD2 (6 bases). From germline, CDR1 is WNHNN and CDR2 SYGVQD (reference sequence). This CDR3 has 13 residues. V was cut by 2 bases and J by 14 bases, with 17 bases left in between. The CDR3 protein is CASSEPLASLLYF. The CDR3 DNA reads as TGCGCCAGCAGTGAGCCCCTAGCGAGCCTTCTGTATTTT.